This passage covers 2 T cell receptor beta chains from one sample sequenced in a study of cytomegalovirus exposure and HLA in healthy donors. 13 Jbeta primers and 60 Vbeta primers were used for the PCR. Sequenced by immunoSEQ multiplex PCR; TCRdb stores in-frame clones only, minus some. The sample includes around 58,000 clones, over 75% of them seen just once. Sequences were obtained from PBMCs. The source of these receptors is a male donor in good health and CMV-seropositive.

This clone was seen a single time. The CDR3 nucleotides are TGTGCCAGCGGGGCTCGATGGGATAGCAATCAGCCCCAGCATTTT. Translating gives CASGARWDSNQPQHF. J is TRBJ1-5 and V is TRBV6-5, with D tentatively TRBD1 (5 bases). V was clipped by 8 bases and J by 0 bases, with 14 bases between them. CDR3 size: 15 residues. The V gene's germline CDR1 is MNHEY and CDR2 SVGAGI.

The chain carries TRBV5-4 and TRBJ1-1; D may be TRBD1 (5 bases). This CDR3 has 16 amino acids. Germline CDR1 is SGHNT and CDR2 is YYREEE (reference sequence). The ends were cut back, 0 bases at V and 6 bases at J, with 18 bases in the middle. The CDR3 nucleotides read TGTGCCAGCAGCTTGGGTTCGGGGGAACGGCGGTCTGAAGCTTTCTTT. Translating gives CASSLGSGERRSEAFF.